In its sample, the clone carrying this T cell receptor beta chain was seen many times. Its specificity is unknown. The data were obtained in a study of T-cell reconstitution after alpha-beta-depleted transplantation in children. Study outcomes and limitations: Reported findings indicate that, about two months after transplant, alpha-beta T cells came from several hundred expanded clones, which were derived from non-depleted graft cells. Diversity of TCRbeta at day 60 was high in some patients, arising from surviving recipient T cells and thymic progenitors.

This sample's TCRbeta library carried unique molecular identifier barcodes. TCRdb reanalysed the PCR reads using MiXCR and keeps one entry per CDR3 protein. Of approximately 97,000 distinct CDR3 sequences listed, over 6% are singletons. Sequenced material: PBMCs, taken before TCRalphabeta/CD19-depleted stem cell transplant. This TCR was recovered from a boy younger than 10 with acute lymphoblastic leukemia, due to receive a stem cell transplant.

In DNA, the CDR3 is TGTGCCAGCAGCTTAGTCCCCGGGGGGGGAGATACGCAGTATTTT. This sequence encodes CASSLVPGGGDTQYF. The rearrangement links TRBV7-2 to TRBJ2-3; TRBD2 agrees at 8 bases. V trimming: 1 base; J trimming: 5 bases; junction bases outside the gene matches: 5. The CDR3 sequence is 15 residues long. Germline loops: CDR1 SGHTA, CDR2 FQGNSA.